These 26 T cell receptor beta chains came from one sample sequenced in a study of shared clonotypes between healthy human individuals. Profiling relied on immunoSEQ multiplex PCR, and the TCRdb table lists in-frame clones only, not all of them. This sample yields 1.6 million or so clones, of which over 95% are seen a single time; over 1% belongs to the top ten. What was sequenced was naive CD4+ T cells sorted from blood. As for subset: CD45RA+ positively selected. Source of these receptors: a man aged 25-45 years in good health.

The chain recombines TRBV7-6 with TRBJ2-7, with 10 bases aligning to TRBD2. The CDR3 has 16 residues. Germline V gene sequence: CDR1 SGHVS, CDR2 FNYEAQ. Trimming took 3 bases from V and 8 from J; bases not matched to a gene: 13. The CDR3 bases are TGTGCCAGCAGCTTTGATCTAGCGGGAGATGTGGGTAAGCAGTACTTC. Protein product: CASSFDLAGDVGKQYF.

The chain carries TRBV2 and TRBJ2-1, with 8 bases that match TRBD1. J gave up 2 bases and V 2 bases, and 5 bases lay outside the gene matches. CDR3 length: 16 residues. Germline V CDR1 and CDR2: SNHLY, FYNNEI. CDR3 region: CASSERTGKTYNEQFF. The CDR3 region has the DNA TGTGCCAGCAGTGAAAGGACAGGGAAAACCTACAATGAGCAGTTCTTC.

The CDR3 sequence: CASSRHRGDTGELFF. The CDR3 bases are TGTGCCAGCAGCCGACATCGGGGGGACACCGGGGAGCTGTTTTTT. The V and J genes are TRBV7-8 and TRBJ2-2, with 7 bases fitting TRBD2. V was pared by 5 bases and J by 3 bases, with 6 bases of the junction left unmatched. Looked up from germline, CDR1 is SGHVS and CDR2 is FQNEAQ. The CDR3 has 15 amino acids.

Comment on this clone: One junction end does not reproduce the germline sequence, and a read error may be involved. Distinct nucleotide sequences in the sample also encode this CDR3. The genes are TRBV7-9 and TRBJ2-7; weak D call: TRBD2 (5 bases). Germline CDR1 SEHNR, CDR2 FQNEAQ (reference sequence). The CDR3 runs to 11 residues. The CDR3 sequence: CASSPYREQYF. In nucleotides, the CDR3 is TGTGCCAGCAGCCCTTATAGGGAGCAATACTTC. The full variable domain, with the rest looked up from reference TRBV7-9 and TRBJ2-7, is DTGVSQNPRHKITKRGQNVTFRCDPISEHNRLYWYRQTLGQGPEFLTYFQNEAQLEKSRLLSDRFSAERPKGSFSTLEIQRTEQGDSAMYLCASSPYREQYFGPGTRLTVT.

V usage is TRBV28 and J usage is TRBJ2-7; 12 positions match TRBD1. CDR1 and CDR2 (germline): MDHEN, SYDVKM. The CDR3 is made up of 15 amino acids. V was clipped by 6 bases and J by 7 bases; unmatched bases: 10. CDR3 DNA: TGTGCCAGCAGGGAGGGCGGGGACAGGGGGCAAGAGCAGTACTTC. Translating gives CASREGGDRGQEQYF.

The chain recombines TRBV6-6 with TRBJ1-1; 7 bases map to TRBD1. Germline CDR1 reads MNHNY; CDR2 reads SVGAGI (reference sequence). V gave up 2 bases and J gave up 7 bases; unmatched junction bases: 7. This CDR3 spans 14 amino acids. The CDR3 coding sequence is TGTGCCAGCAGTTACGAATGGGGACAGCTTGAAGCTTTCTTT. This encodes CASSYEWGQLEAFF.

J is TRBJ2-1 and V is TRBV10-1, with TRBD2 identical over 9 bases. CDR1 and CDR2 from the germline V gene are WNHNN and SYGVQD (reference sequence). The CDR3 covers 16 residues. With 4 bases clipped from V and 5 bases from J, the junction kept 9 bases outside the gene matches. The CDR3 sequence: CASSGERLAEDNEQFF. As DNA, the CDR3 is TGCGCCAGCAGTGGGGAGCGACTAGCGGAGGACAATGAGCAGTTCTTC.

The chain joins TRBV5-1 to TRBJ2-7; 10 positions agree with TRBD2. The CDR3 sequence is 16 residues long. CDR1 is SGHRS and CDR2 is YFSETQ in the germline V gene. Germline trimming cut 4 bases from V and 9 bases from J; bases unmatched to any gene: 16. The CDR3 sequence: CASSTGAASGSKLQYF. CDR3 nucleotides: TGCGCCAGCAGCACTGGGGCGGCTAGCGGGAGTAAACTGCAGTACTTC.

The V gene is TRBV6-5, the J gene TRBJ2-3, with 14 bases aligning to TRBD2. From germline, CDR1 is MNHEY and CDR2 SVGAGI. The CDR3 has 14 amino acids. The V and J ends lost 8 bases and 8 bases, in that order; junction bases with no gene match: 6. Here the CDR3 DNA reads TGTGCCAGCCAAACCGGGACTAGCGGGAGTACGCAGTATTTT. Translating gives CASQTGTSGSTQYF.

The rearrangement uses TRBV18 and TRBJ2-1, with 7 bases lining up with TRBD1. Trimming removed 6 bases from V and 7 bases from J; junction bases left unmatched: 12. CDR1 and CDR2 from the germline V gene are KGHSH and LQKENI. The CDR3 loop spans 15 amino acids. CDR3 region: CASSPDSLRGNEQFF. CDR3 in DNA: TGTGCCAGCTCTCCGGACTCTCTCAGGGGGAATGAGCAGTTCTTC.

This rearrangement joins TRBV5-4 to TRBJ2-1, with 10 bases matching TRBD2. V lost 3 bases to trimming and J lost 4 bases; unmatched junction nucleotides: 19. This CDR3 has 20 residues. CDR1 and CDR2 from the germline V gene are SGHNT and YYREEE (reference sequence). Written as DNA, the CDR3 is TGTGCCAGCAGCTCCCGGGGAGGGGTAGCGGGAGGCCCCGGGTACAATGAGCAGTTCTTC. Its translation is CASSSRGGVAGGPGYNEQFF.

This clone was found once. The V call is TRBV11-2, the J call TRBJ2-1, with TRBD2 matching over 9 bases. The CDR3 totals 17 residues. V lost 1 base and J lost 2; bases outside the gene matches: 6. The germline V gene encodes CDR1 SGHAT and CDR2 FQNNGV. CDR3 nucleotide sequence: TGTGCCAGCAGCTTAGGGGCTAGCGGGACAGCCTACAATGAGCAGTTCTTC. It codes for CASSLGASGTAYNEQFF.

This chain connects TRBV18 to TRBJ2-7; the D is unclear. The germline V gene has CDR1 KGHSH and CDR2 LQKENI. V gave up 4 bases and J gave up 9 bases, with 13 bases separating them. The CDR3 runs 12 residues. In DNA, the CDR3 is TGTGCCAGCTCACGCGAAGGTGCTGGGCAGTACTTC. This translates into CASSREGAGQYF. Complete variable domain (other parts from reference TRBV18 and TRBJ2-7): NAGVMQNPRHLVRRRGQEARLRCSPMKGHSHVYWYRQLPEEGLKFMVYLQKENIIDESGMPKERFSAEFPKEGPSILRIQQVVRGDSAAYFCASSREGAGQYFGPGTRLTVT.

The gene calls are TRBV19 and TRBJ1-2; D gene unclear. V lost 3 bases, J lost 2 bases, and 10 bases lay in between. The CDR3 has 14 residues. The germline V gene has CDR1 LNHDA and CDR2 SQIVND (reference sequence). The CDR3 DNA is TGTGCCAGTAGTATGCGGCGTGAAAACTATGGCTACACCTTC. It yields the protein CASSMRRENYGYTF.

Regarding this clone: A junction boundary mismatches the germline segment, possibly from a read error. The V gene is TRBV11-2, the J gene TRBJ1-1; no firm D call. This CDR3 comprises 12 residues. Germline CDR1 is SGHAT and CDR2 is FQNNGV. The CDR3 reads CASSLMKTEAFF. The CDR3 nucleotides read TGTGCCAGCAGCTTAATGAAAACTGAAGCTTTCTTT.

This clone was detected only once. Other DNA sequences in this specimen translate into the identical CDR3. This CDR3 is CASSLSSTDTQYF. In nucleotides, the CDR3 is TGTGCCAGCAGCTTGTCTAGCACAGATACGCAGTATTTT. The V call is TRBV5-4, the J call TRBJ2-3, with D unclear. V lost 1 base and J 0 bases, leaving 3 bases between the germline ends. The germline V gene has CDR1 SGHNT and CDR2 YYREEE (reference sequence). This CDR3 has 13 amino acids.

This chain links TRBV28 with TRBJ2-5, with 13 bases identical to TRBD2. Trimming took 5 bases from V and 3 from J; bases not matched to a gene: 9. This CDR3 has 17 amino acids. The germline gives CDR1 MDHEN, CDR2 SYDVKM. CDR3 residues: CASSPRTSGSGEETQYF. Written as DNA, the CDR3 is TGTGCCAGCAGTCCTAGGACTAGCGGGAGCGGCGAAGAGACCCAGTACTTC.

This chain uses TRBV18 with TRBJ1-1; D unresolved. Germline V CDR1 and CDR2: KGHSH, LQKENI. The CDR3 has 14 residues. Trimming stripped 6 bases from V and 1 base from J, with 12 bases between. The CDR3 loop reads CASSPIKANTEAFF. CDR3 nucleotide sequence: TGTGCCAGCTCGCCCATAAAGGCGAACACTGAAGCTTTCTTT.

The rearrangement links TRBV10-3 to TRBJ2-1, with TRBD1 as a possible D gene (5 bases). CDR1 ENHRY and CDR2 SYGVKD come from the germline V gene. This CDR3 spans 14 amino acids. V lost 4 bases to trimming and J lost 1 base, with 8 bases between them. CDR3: CAISGRTSYNEQFF. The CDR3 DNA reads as TGTGCCATCAGTGGAAGGACATCCTACAATGAGCAGTTCTTC.

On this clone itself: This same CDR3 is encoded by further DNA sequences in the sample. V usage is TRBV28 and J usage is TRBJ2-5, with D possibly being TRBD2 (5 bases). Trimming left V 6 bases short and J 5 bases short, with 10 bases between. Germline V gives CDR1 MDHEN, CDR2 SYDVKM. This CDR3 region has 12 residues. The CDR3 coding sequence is TGTGCCAGCAGCCTAACGGGGGAGACCCAGTACTTC. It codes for CASSLTGETQYF.

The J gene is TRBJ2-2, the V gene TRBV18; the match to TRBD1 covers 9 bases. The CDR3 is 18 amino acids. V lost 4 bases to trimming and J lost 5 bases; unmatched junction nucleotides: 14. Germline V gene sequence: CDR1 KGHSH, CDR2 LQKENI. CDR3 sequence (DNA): TGTGCCAGCTCACTTACTACCCCGGGACAGGGAAGAACCGGGGAGCTGTTTTTT. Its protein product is CASSLTTPGQGRTGELFF.

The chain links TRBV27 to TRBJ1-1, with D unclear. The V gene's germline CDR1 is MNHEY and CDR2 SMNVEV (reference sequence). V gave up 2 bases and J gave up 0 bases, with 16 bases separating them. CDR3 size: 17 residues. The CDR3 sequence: CASSLKQAWLLNTEAFF. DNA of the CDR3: TGTGCCAGCAGTTTAAAGCAGGCATGGCTTTTGAACACTGAAGCTTTCTTT.

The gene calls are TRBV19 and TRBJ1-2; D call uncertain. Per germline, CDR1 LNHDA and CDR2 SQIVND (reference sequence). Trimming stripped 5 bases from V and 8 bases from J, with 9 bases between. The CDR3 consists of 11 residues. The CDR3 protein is CASSGRSGYTF. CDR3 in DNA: TGTGCCAGTAGTGGGCGGAGCGGCTACACCTTC. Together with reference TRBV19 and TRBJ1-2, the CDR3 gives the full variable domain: DGGITQSPKYLFRKEGQNVTLSCEQNLNHDAMYWYRQDPGQGLRLIYYSQIVNDFQKGDIAEGYSVSREKKESFPLTVTSAQKNPTAFYLCASSGRSGYTFGSGTRLTVV.

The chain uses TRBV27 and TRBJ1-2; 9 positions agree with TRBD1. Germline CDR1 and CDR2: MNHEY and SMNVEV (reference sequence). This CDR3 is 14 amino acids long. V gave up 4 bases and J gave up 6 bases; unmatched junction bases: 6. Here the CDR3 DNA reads TGTGCCAGCAGTTCAAGGACAGGGGTGAATGGCTACACCTTC. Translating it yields CASSSRTGVNGYTF.

CDR3 in amino acids: CASSRTGTGRETQYF. CDR3 DNA sequence: TGTGCCAGTAGTCGGACCGGGACAGGGAGGGAGACCCAGTACTTC. This chain links TRBV19 with TRBJ2-5, with 9 bases fitting TRBD1. Germline V gene data show CDR1 as LNHDA and CDR2 as SQIVND (reference sequence). This CDR3 region has 15 residues. The junction had 9 bases not matched to a gene; V was cut back by 5 bases and J by 5 bases.

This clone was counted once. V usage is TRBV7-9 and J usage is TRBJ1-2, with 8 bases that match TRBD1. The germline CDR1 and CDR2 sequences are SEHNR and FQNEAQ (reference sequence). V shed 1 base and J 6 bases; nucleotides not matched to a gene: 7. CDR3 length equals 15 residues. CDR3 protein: CASSLGQGNVDGYTF. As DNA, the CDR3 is TGTGCCAGCAGCTTAGGACAGGGGAATGTAGATGGCTACACCTTC.